This T cell receptor beta chain was identified during a study of T cell responses to AZD1222 COVID-19 vaccine. Findings of the study overall: Repertoire collection took place solely once the T cell response had peaked. The CD4 TCRs associated with vaccination extended across spike and predominated at 160-218 and 743-854.

CDR1 and CDR2 (germline): SEHNR, FQNEAQ (reference sequence). The length of the CDR3 is 15 residues. J was trimmed by 8 bases and V by 4 bases; bases with no gene match: 10. In its sample, this clone was seen once. Its antigen is not known. Measured with immunoSEQ multiplex PCR; TCRdb has only the in-frame clones, and not every one. Of over 100,000 clones listed, roughly 85% are singletons. This TCR was recovered from an adult who received the MenACWY meningococcal vaccine as a control. The chain has TRBV7-9 and TRBJ1-4, with 7 bases fitting TRBD1. Sequencing used peripheral blood, obtained 28 days after the second dose of the MenACWY control vaccine. The CDR3 DNA reads TGTGCCAGCAGCTCCAGGGGGGGCGGTCGGGAAAAACTGTTTTTT. Translating it yields CASSSRGGGREKLFF.